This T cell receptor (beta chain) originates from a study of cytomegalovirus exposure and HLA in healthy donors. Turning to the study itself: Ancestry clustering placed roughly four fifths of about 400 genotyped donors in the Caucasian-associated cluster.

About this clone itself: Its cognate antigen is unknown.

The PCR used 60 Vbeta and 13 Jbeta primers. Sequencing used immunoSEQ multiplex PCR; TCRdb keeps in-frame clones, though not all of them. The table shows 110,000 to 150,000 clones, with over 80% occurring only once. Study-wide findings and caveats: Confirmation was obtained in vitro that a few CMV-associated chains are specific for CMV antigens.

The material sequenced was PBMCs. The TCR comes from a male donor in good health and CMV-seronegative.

The CDR3 DNA is TGTGCCAGCAGTTACTCGGGACAGTTGAACACTGAAGCTTTCTTT. Amino acid sequence: CASSYSGQLNTEAFF. The chain combines TRBV6-5 with TRBJ1-1, with 7 bases fitting TRBD1. Germline-derived CDR1 and CDR2 are MNHEY and SVGAGI. The CDR3 is made up of 15 amino acids. Trimming removed 0 bases from V and 0 bases from J; junction bases left unmatched: 1.